These 22 T cell receptor beta chains were all obtained from the same sample, sequenced in a study of human thymus T cells. Assay used: immunoSEQ multiplex PCR; TCRdb lists only in-frame clones, some missing. The sample includes tens of thousands of clones, 90% to 95% seen only once; the top ten take under 0.04%. In corrective heart surgery, resections were taken, and these provided the thymus tissue. Material: thymus tissue. These receptors were taken from a girl under three years old with a congenital heart defect but otherwise immunologically healthy.

In this sample, this clone turned up a few times. The chain combines TRBV14 with TRBJ1-1; a possible D gene is TRBD1 (5 bases). The CDR3 extends over 12 amino acids. Per the germline V gene, CDR1 is SGHDN and CDR2 is FVKESK. V was shortened by 4 bases and J by 5 bases, with 8 bases between the two germline ends. The CDR3 is CASSRGMTEAFF. The CDR3 region has the DNA TGTGCCAGCAGCCGGGGGATGACTGAAGCTTTCTTT.

J is TRBJ1-5 and V is TRBV6-1; D not resolved. The CDR3 covers 17 residues. V dropped 2 bases and J dropped 1 base, with 15 bases sitting between them. Germline CDR1 reads MNHNS; CDR2 reads SASEGT. The CDR3 protein is CASSEIDGDRSNQPQHF. In DNA form, the CDR3 reads TGTGCCAGCAGTGAAATCGACGGAGACCGGAGCAATCAGCCCCAGCATTTT.

The J gene is TRBJ2-5, the V gene TRBV4-1; D gene uncertain. The DNA end favors TRBJ2-7, so the J call may be wrong. The CDR3 contains 15 residues. Germline values: CDR1 MGHRA, CDR2 YSYEKL. CDR3 in amino acids: CASSQGQDTTYEQYF. CDR3 DNA: TGCGCCAGCAGCCAAGGCCAAGACACAACCTACGAGCAGTACTTC.

The V gene is TRBV19, the J gene TRBJ1-5, with a possible D match to TRBD1 (5 bases). Germline V gives CDR1 LNHDA, CDR2 SQIVND (reference sequence). The CDR3 runs to 15 residues. V lost 1 base, J lost 6 bases, and 13 bases lay in between. CDR3 sequence reads: CASSIGGRVGQPQHF. CDR3 sequence (DNA): TGTGCCAGTAGTATAGGAGGCAGGGTGGGTCAGCCCCAGCATTTT.

The chain is built from TRBV30 and TRBJ1-1; D gene ambiguous. Germline values: CDR1 GTSNPN, CDR2 SVGIG (reference sequence). Deletions cut 0 bases from V and 1 base from J, with 6 bases between. This CDR3 is 13 amino acids long. The CDR3 here is CAWSVRGNTEAFF. In DNA, the CDR3 is TGTGCCTGGAGTGTACGGGGGAACACTGAAGCTTTCTTT.

V is TRBV11-2 and J is TRBJ2-2, with 11 nucleotides matching TRBD1. This CDR3 has 16 amino acids. CDR1 and CDR2 from the germline V gene are SGHAT and FQNNGV. The V segment lost 7 bases and the J segment 4 bases; nucleotides outside the gene matches: 8. The DNA of the CDR3 is TGTGCCAGCACCATGGACAGGGGGCGCACCACCGGGGAGCTGTTTTTT. It translates to CASTMDRGRTTGELFF.

This chain uses TRBV10-3 with TRBJ2-7; 9 nucleotides match TRBD2. Per germline, CDR1 ENHRY and CDR2 SYGVKD. The length of the CDR3 is 13 residues. Losses at the gene ends were 8 bases for V and 3 bases for J; bases not matched to a gene: 5. In DNA, the CDR3 is TGTGCCATCTGTGCTAGCGGGAACTACGAGCAGTACTTC. Its protein is CAICASGNYEQYF.

The V gene is TRBV27, the J gene TRBJ2-1, with 7 bases identical to TRBD2. The CDR3 spans 16 residues. The germline CDR1 and CDR2 sequences are MNHEY and SMNVEV (reference sequence). V gave up 3 bases and J gave up 2 bases; unmatched junction bases: 7. The CDR3 here is CASSLVRLAPYNEQFF. The CDR3 nucleotides read TGTGCCAGCAGTTTGGTCAGACTAGCACCCTACAATGAGCAGTTCTTC.

The chain couples TRBV4-1 to TRBJ2-6; 8 positions agree with TRBD1. The CDR3 totals 19 residues. Germline trimming cut 2 bases from V and 0 bases from J; bases unmatched to any gene: 9. Germline V gives CDR1 MGHRA, CDR2 YSYEKL. This chain's CDR3 is CASSQPGQEESSGANVLTF. CDR3 DNA sequence: TGCGCCAGCAGCCAACCGGGACAGGAAGAGAGCTCTGGGGCCAACGTCCTGACTTTC.

The rearrangement joins TRBV4-3 to TRBJ1-2; D perhaps matches TRBD1 (6 bases). Germline CDR1 is LGHNA and CDR2 is YSLEER. The CDR3 runs to 15 residues. V gave up 1 base and J gave up 3 bases, with 12 bases separating them. The CDR3 reads CASSQGGRMDYGYTF. The CDR3 DNA follows: TGCGCCAGCAGCCAAGGGGGGCGCATGGACTATGGCTACACCTTC.

This clone was detected once. This sequence joins TRBV19 and TRBJ2-1, with 7 bases that match TRBD2. Germline V gene data show CDR1 as LNHDA and CDR2 as SQIVND (reference sequence). With 1 base clipped from V and 5 bases from J, the junction kept 14 bases outside the gene matches. The CDR3 runs to 18 residues. This chain's CDR3 is CASSIVFTAGVSDNEQFF. CDR3 sequence (DNA): TGTGCCAGTAGTATAGTCTTTACGGCGGGAGTGTCCGACAATGAGCAGTTCTTC.

The rearrangement links TRBV19 to TRBJ1-2; tentative D call: TRBD1 (5 bases). Between the trimmed V and J ends, which lost 3 bases and 4 bases, there was a span of 18 bases. Germline CDR1 LNHDA, CDR2 SQIVND (reference sequence). This CDR3 has 16 residues. The CDR3 spells CASSIERTEGTYGYTF. The CDR3 region has the DNA TGTGCCAGTAGTATCGAACGTACTGAAGGGACCTATGGCTACACCTTC.

The chain combines TRBV27 with TRBJ2-7; maybe TRBD1 (7 bases). V was cut by 4 bases and J by 4 bases, with 14 bases left in between. This CDR3 has 14 residues. Per germline, CDR1 MNHEY and CDR2 SMNVEV (reference sequence). The CDR3 reads CASSSGDSPYEQYF. Here the CDR3 DNA reads TGTGCCAGCAGTTCGGGGGACAGCCCTTACGAGCAGTACTTC.

The chain has TRBV5-6 and TRBJ1-1; D gene unclear. The CDR3 spans 14 residues. The V end was cut by 1 base, the J end by 5 bases, with 12 bases between. The germline V gene encodes CDR1 SGHDT and CDR2 YYEEEE. The CDR3 DNA sequence: TGTGCCAGCAGCTTGAGAGGGTTTGGGACTGAAGCTTTCTTT. Protein product: CASSLRGFGTEAFF.

The chain recombines TRBV15 with TRBJ2-3; TRBD2 is a possible D gene (6 bases). The V gene's germline CDR1 is LNHNV and CDR2 YYDKDF (reference sequence). CDR3 length: 14 amino acids. V was clipped by 6 bases and J by 3 bases, with 13 bases between them. The CDR3 is CATRQYRETDTQYF. The CDR3 DNA sequence: TGTGCCACCAGGCAGTACCGGGAGACAGATACGCAGTATTTT.

V and J are TRBV18 and TRBJ1-2; 9 positions agree with TRBD1. The CDR3 is 15 amino acids. CDR1 and CDR2 from the germline V gene are KGHSH and LQKENI. V dropped 2 bases and J dropped 6; count of bases not matched to a gene: 7. CDR3 region: CASSPTRDRVDGYTF. DNA of the CDR3: TGTGCCAGCTCACCAACCCGGGACAGGGTTGATGGCTACACCTTC. The full variable domain, its missing parts supplied by reference TRBV18 and TRBJ1-2, is NAGVMQNPRHLVRRRGQEARLRCSPMKGHSHVYWYRQLPEEGLKFMVYLQKENIIDESGMPKERFSAEFPKEGPSILRIQQVVRGDSAAYFCASSPTRDRVDGYTFGSGTRLTVV.

The chain joins TRBV5-8 to TRBJ2-1; the match to TRBD2 covers 14 bases. V shed 0 bases, J shed 7 bases, and the junction held 6 bases outside the gene matches. The CDR3 sequence is 17 residues long. Germline V lookup: CDR1 SGHTS, CDR2 YDEGEE. CDR3 amino acids: CASSLERLAGGPNEQFF. The CDR3 DNA follows: TGTGCCAGCAGCTTGGAGAGACTAGCGGGAGGGCCGAATGAGCAGTTCTTC.

This chain uses TRBV14 with TRBJ2-3; D unresolved. The V and J ends lost 1 base and 5 bases respectively, with 10 bases between them. The CDR3 spans 14 residues. In germline, CDR1 is SGHDN, CDR2 FVKESK. CDR3: CASSQGSRKDTQYF. The CDR3 DNA follows: TGTGCCAGCAGCCAAGGTTCAAGGAAAGATACGCAGTATTTT.

The chain recombines TRBV18 with TRBJ2-1, with D unclear. The CDR3 loop spans 12 amino acids. V dropped 2 bases and J dropped 8 bases, with 7 bases sitting between them. CDR1 is KGHSH, CDR2 LQKENI, per germline. CDR3 residues: CASSPYVDEQFF. The CDR3, as DNA: TGTGCCAGCTCACCATATGTGGATGAGCAGTTCTTC.

V and J are TRBV7-9 and TRBJ2-1; no clear D gene. Germline CDR1 is SEHNR and CDR2 is FQNEAQ (reference sequence). This CDR3 spans 13 amino acids. The V and J ends lost 2 bases and 6 bases respectively, with 8 bases between them. Here the CDR3 DNA reads TGTGCCAGCAGCTTAAGTCCTGGCAATGAGCAGTTCTTC. Residues: CASSLSPGNEQFF.

The V call is TRBV14, the J call TRBJ2-7; 7 bases fit TRBD1. The germline CDR1 and CDR2 sequences are SGHDN and FVKESK. The CDR3 runs 16 residues. The ends lost 1 base at V and 3 bases at J; junction bases unmatched: 9. The CDR3 DNA is TGTGCCAGCAGCCAAGTAGCCGGGACAGCTTACTACGAGCAGTACTTC. This encodes CASSQVAGTAYYEQYF.

The J gene is TRBJ2-2, the V gene TRBV9; tentative D call: TRBD2 (5 bases). Germline lookup yields CDR1 SGDLS and CDR2 YYNGEE. V was pared by 2 bases and J by 3 bases, with 8 bases between. This CDR3 contains 14 residues. The CDR3 spells CASSVKGDTGELFF. Here the CDR3 DNA reads TGTGCCAGCAGCGTTAAGGGAGACACCGGGGAGCTGTTTTTT.